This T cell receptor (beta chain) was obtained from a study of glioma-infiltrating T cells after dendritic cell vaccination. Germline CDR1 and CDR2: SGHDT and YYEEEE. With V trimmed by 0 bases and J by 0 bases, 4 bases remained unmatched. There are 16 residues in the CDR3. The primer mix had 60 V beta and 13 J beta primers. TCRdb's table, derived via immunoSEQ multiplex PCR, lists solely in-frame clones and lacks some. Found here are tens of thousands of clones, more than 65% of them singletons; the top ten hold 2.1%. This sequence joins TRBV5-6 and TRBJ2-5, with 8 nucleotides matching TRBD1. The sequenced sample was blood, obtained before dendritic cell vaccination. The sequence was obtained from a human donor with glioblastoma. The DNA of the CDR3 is TGTGCCAGCAGCTTGGCCGCGGACAGGGACCAAGAGACCCAGTACTTC. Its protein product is CASSLAADRDQETQYF.